A selection of T cell receptor beta chains follows, all from one sample in a study of immune cell composition in non-small cell lung cancer. Sequenced by immunoSEQ multiplex PCR; TCRdb stores in-frame clones only, minus some. The sample yields 14,000 or so clones, over 70% seen once. What was sequenced was lung tumor tissue. Receptor source: a human donor with non-small cell lung cancer. Each CDR3 is given with its conserved first and last residue. The D gene is left open where the match is weak. Only part of the rows carry a size: once, few, many, or a class if the clone is expanded.

j_call | cdr3_length | d_call | v_call | clone_size | cdr3_nt | cdr3_aa
TRBJ2-2 | 14 | TRBD1 | TRBV25-1 | - | TGTGCCAGCAGTGAATTCACAGGGGCCGGGGAGCTGTTTTTT | CASSEFTGAGELFF
TRBJ2-5 | 15 | - | TRBV5-6 | - | TGTGCCAGCAGCCCCCAGACGGGACTCCAAGAGACCCAGTACTTC | CASSPQTGLQETQYF
TRBJ2-1 | 16 | TRBD2 | TRBV9 | - | TGTGCCAGCAGCGTAGAGGCCAGCGGGGTGTACAATGAGCAGTTCTTC | CASSVEASGVYNEQFF
TRBJ2-7 | 15 | TRBD2 | TRBV14 | - | TGTGCCAGCAGCCTCCGTAGCGGGACCTCCTACGAGCAGTACTTC | CASSLRSGTSYEQYF
TRBJ1-5 | 14 | TRBD1 | TRBV2 | - | TGTGCCAGCAGCGGGACAGGGGATGGTCAGCCCCAGCATTTT | CASSGTGDGQPQHF
TRBJ2-1 | 17 | TRBD2 | TRBV4-2 | - | TGTGCCAGCAGCCAAGATCGAACGGGAGGCTCCTACAATGAGCAGTTCTTC | CASSQDRTGGSYNEQFF
TRBJ2-7 | 11 | TRBD2 | TRBV5-4 | - | TGTGCCAGCAGCTCCGGACTAGACGAGTACTTC | CASSSGLDEYF
TRBJ1-1 | 13 | TRBD1 | TRBV7-7 | - | TGTGCTAGCAGCTACAGGACAGGCATGGAAGCTTTCTTT | CASSYRTGMEAFF
TRBJ2-1 | 17 | TRBD2 | TRBV19 | - | TGTGCCAGTAGTATAACTAGCGGAGACGCTTCCTACAATGAGCAGTTCTTC | CASSITSGDASYNEQFF
TRBJ2-5 | 16 | TRBD2 | TRBV25-1 | - | TGTGCCAGCAGTTCCCCGGCTAGCGGCCTACGAGAGACCCAGTACTTC | CASSSPASGLRETQYF
TRBJ2-3 | 17 | - | TRBV7-2 | - | TGTGCCAGCAGCTTACTGGGGGGTGGGGGGAGGACAGATACGCAGTATTTT | CASSLLGGGGRTDTQYF
TRBJ2-2 | 13 | - | TRBV11-3 | - | TGTGCCAGCAGCACCCTTATGGGCGGGGAGCTGTTTTTT | CASSTLMGGELFF
TRBJ2-4 | 13 | - | TRBV6-5 | - | TGTGCCAGCATGGCGGCAGACAAAAACATTCAGTACTTC | CASMAADKNIQYF
TRBJ2-1 | 15 | TRBD2 | TRBV29-1 | - | TGCAGCGTGCCGGCTCTAGCGGATTACTACAATGAGCAGTTCTTC | CSVPALADYYNEQFF
TRBJ2-5 | 15 | TRBD2 | TRBV5-4 | - | TGTGCCAGCAGACTCGGTACTAGCGGGAGACAGACCCAGTACTTC | CASRLGTSGRQTQYF
TRBJ2-1 | 14 | TRBD2 | TRBV28 | few | TGTGCCAGCAGTTTAAGAGCGGGAGGCAATGAGCAGTTCTTC | CASSLRAGGNEQFF
TRBJ1-2 | 14 | - | TRBV7-9 | - | TGTGCCAGCAGCGGGGGTGGGCGGAACTATGGCTACACCTTC | CASSGGGRNYGYTF
TRBJ1-5 | 15 | - | TRBV18 | few | TGTGCCAGCTCACCAACCGGACAGCACAATCAGCCCCAGCATTTT | CASSPTGQHNQPQHF
TRBJ2-7 | 12 | - | TRBV30 | - | TGTGCCTGGACAGAGGGGCCCTACGAGCAGTACTTC | CAWTEGPYEQYF
TRBJ1-2 | 14 | - | TRBV19 | - | TGTGCCAGCACTCCTACCGGGACTAACTATGGCTACACCTTC | CASTPTGTNYGYTF
TRBJ1-4 | 13 | - | TRBV19 | few | TGTGCCAGCGGGGCGACCTACGGGGAAAAACTGTTTTTT | CASGATYGEKLFF
TRBJ1-5 | 14 | - | TRBV6-1 | - | TGTGCCAGCAGCGGGGACGGATCTTATCAGCCCCAGCATTTT | CASSGDGSYQPQHF
TRBJ2-1 | 13 | - | TRBV2 | - | TGTGCCAGCAGTGAAGACAGGGACAATGAGCAGTTCTTC | CASSEDRDNEQFF
TRBJ2-7 | 14 | - | TRBV5-1 | - | TGCGCCAGCAGCTCGACAGACGGGAGATACGAGCAGTACTTC | CASSSTDGRYEQYF
TRBJ2-5 | 11 | TRBD2 | TRBV20-1 | - | TGCAGTGCTAGGGGGGGGGAGACCCAGTACTTC | CSARGGETQYF
TRBJ2-7 | 15 | - | TRBV30 | once | TGTGCCTGGAGCGGAGACCGGGACGGCTCCTACGAGCAGTACTTC | CAWSGDRDGSYEQYF
TRBJ1-6 | 15 | TRBD1 | TRBV6-6 | - | TGTGCCAGCAGACCCACGGACAGGGAAACTTCACCCCTCCACTTT | CASRPTDRETSPLHF
TRBJ2-5 | 16 | TRBD2 | TRBV7-9 | once | TGTGCCAGCAGCCTCTTGGCGGGAGGCCCCTCCGAGACCCAGTACTTC | CASSLLAGGPSETQYF
TRBJ2-7 | 18 | TRBD2 | TRBV7-9 | - | TGTGCCAGCAGCTTAGGTTCTCGTGCCAGCGGGAAGTTCGACGAGCAGTACTTC | CASSLGSRASGKFDEQYF
TRBJ1-1 | 12 | - | TRBV18 | - | TGTGCCAGCTCCCCAGAGGGGACTGAAGCTTTCTTT | CASSPEGTEAFF
TRBJ2-1 | 14 | - | TRBV6-1 | - | TGTGCCAGCAGCGTCGGGACTCTCAGAGAGGAGCAGTTCTTC | CASSVGTLREEQFF
TRBJ2-1 | 20 | TRBD2 | TRBV7-6 | - | TGTGCCAGCAGCTTACCCGTGGGGGGGGGTAGCGGAGTCTCCTACAATGAGCAGTTCTTC | CASSLPVGGGSGVSYNEQFF
TRBJ2-1 | 11 | - | TRBV6-1 | - | TGTGCCAGCACCGCCGGGAATGAGCAGTTCTTC | CASTAGNEQFF
TRBJ2-1 | 14 | TRBD2 | TRBV7-9 | few | TGTGCCAGCAGCTTAGGGTTCGGGGGGAGCGGCCAGTTCTTC | CASSLGFGGSGQFF
TRBJ2-7 | 15 | - | TRBV9 | - | TGTGCCAGCAGCGTAGGAGGCTCTAGCTCCTACGAGCAGTACTTC | CASSVGGSSSYEQYF
TRBJ2-7 | 15 | TRBD2 | TRBV7-9 | - | TGTGCCAGCAGCTTCGGTAGCGGGGCTATCCACGAGCAGTACTTC | CASSFGSGAIHEQYF
TRBJ2-7 | 16 | - | TRBV4-1 | - | TGCGCCAGCAGCCAAGACACGAGCGTCCACTCCTACGAGCAGTACTTC | CASSQDTSVHSYEQYF
TRBJ1-2 | 15 | TRBD1 | TRBV2 | - | TGTGCCAGCAGTGAGAGACAGGGAGTTGGCTATGGCTACACCTTC | CASSERQGVGYGYTF
TRBJ2-5 | 14 | - | TRBV7-9 | large | TGTGCCAGCAGCACGACGCAGCGGCAAGAGACCCAGTACTTC | CASSTTQRQETQYF
TRBJ2-1 | 13 | - | TRBV27 | - | TGTGCCAGCAGTTTGGGGAAGTACAATGAGCAGTTCTTC | CASSLGKYNEQFF
TRBJ2-1 | 13 | - | TRBV19 | - | TGTGCCAGTACGACTGGAGGGAAGAATGAGCAGTTCTTC | CASTTGGKNEQFF
TRBJ2-4 | 14 | TRBD1 | TRBV5-8 | - | TGTGCCAGCAGCTTGGTGGGACAGGGAAGCGTTCAGTACTTC | CASSLVGQGSVQYF
TRBJ2-3 | 14 | TRBD2 | TRBV19 | - | TGTGCCAGTAGAATGAGACTAGCGACAGATACGCAGTATTTT | CASRMRLATDTQYF
TRBJ2-4 | 11 | - | TRBV20-1 | - | TGCAGTGCTAACGTCAGAGACATTCAGTACTTC | CSANVRDIQYF
TRBJ2-3 | 15 | - | TRBV7-3 | - | TGTGCCAGCAGCTTTGGGGGGGGGCTCACAGATACGCAGTATTTT | CASSFGGGLTDTQYF
TRBJ2-7 | 14 | TRBD2 | TRBV6-1 | - | TGTGCCAGCAGTTCAGCGGGGGTGGCTTACGAGCAGTACTTC | CASSSAGVAYEQYF
TRBJ2-1 | 13 | - | TRBV9 | - | TGTGCCAGCAGCCCCAGATGGTCAAATGAGCAGTTCTTC | CASSPRWSNEQFF
TRBJ2-1 | 14 | TRBD1 | TRBV19 | - | TGTGCCAGTTTACCAGGGGGCTCCTACAATGAGCAGTTCTTC | CASLPGGSYNEQFF
TRBJ1-4 | 13 | - | TRBV5-6 | medium-sized | TGTGCCAGCAGCTTGGTGCGAGACGAAAAACTGTTTTTT | CASSLVRDEKLFF
TRBJ2-2 | 13 | - | TRBV6-5 | - | TGTGCCAGCAGTTACTCGGGGTCCGGGGAGCTGTTTTTT | CASSYSGSGELFF
TRBJ2-7 | 11 | - | TRBV11-2 | - | TGTGCCAGCAGGAGGGGGTACGAGCAGTACTTC | CASRRGYEQYF
TRBJ2-5 | 18 | TRBD2 | TRBV6-1 | - | TGTGCCAGCAGTGAAGCGCCTGGGGCTAGCGGGAGGGTAGAGACCCAGTACTTC | CASSEAPGASGRVETQYF
TRBJ2-6 | 15 | - | TRBV12-5 | - | TGTGCTAGTGGTTTGGGGAACCCTGGGGCCAACGTCCTGACTTTC | CASGLGNPGANVLTF
TRBJ1-2 | 13 | - | TRBV19 | - | TGTGCCAGTAGTACCCCCCCGGCGTATGGCTACACCTTC | CASSTPPAYGYTF
TRBJ1-1 | 15 | - | TRBV5-6 | - | TGTGCCAGCAGCTACTCAGGGTTTGGGCACACTGAAGCTTTCTTT | CASSYSGFGHTEAFF
TRBJ2-1 | 18 | TRBD2 | TRBV5-1 | - | TGCGCCAGCAGCGCGACCCAGTCCGGGACTAGCATCTACAATGAGCAGTTCTTC | CASSATQSGTSIYNEQFF
TRBJ2-4 | 18 | TRBD2 | TRBV28 | - | TGTGCCAGCAAGGGGTCTAGCGGGAGTTGGGTAGACAAAAACATTCAGTACTTC | CASKGSSGSWVDKNIQYF
TRBJ2-7 | 16 | - | TRBV21-1 | - | TGTGCCAGCAGCAGAAGACGCCGGGAGGAGTTAACCGAGCAGTACTTC | CASSRRRREELTEQYF
TRBJ2-4 | 15 | - | TRBV5-4 | - | TGTGCCAGCAGCATTCTTCAGGGGAATCTGAACATTCAGTACTTC | CASSILQGNLNIQYF
TRBJ2-3 | 13 | - | TRBV28 | - | TGTGCCAGCAGGAGTCCCGTGACAGATACGCAGTATTTT | CASRSPVTDTQYF